This T cell receptor beta chain was profiled in a study of CD4+ T cells in melanoma. Findings of the study overall: In melanoma, neoantigen-specific CD4+ T cells reportedly differed in differentiation state. A reported correlation linked neoantigen-specific CD4+ T cells to CD8+, macrophage and B cell function.

Germline CDR1 SGHDN, CDR2 FVKESK. V lost 1 base, J lost 6 bases, and 9 bases lay in between. The CDR3 spans 13 residues. This table comes from immunoSEQ multiplex PCR, and its TCRdb copy is limited to in-frame clones, with some not included. The table records roughly 110,000 clones, 92% of them present only once. Comment on this clone: Its antigen is still unknown.

This TCR came from a human donor with melanoma. The V and J genes are TRBV14 and TRBJ1-1, with D unresolved. Sequencing used peripheral blood. In nucleotides, the CDR3 is TGTGCCAGCAGCCAAGTGGCGGGGTCTGAAGCTTTCTTT. As protein: CASSQVAGSEAFF.